This TCR beta chain was recovered during a study of blood T cell repertoires in COVID-19. As for the study in general: Acute and convalescent COVID-19 samples came from the United States, Italy and Spain. The cDNA or gDNA used as material had been derived from T cells, B-cell-depleted T cells, or PBMCs.

The CDR3 is made up of 15 amino acids. J gave up 5 bases and V 4 bases, and 10 bases lay outside the gene matches. Germline CDR1 SGHRS, CDR2 YFSETQ. As originally analysed: The authors estimated nucleated cell counts from reference gene primer amplification. The table came from immunoSEQ multiplex PCR; TCRdb's copy has only in-frame clones and leaves some out. Clone size and the V and J calls come from that table; the DNA yielded D and trimming. The sample yields 250,000 to 300,000 clones, over 80% seen once. This chain uses TRBV5-1 with TRBJ2-7; 9 bases align to TRBD1. The material sequenced was peripheral blood. The source of this sequence is a man aged 55 to 70 who had recovered from COVID-19. Written as DNA, the CDR3 is TGCGCCAGCAGCGGCCGCGGGACAGGGCTCCACGAGCAGTACTTC. Translated, it gives CASSGRGTGLHEQYF. The full variable domain, with the rest looked up from reference TRBV5-1 and TRBJ2-7, is KAGVTQTPRYLIKTRGQQVTLSCSPISGHRSVSWYQQTPGQGLQFLFEYFSETQRNKGNFPGRFSGRQFSNSRSEMNVSTLELGDSALYLCASSGRGTGLHEQYFGPGTRLTVT.